This TCR beta chain is drawn from a study of regulatory T cells in long-lasting Graves disease. Noted time point: newly diagnosed GD, antithyroid drugs for less than 3 months. RNA from PBMCs was the source of the TCR library. CDR3-region Arm-PCR and iRepertoire HTBI primers produced the TCR beta libraries. One entry per CDR3 protein, called by TCRdb with MiXCR from the multiplex PCR reads. The data show a few hundred thousand distinct CDR3 sequences, approximately 15% seen once. This CDR3 is built from 18 residues. Germline values: CDR1 DFQATT, CDR2 SNEGSKA (reference sequence). The J segment lost 0 bases and the V segment lost 3 bases, leaving 11 bases of the junction unmatched. This same sample was also taken into another study, of T cells in Graves' hyperthyroidism and ophthalmopathy.

The receptor was isolated from a woman aged 50 to 60 with Graves disease. The source was peripheral blood mononuclear cells (PBMCs), collected at new diagnosis, from a patient treated with antithyroid drugs. The rearrangement links TRBV20-1 to TRBJ2-6, with 7 bases fitting TRBD1. CDR3 nucleotides: TGCAGTGCTAGGCGGACAGGATGGGGGTCCTCTGGGGCCAACGTCCTGACTTTC. This codes for CSARRTGWGSSGANVLTF.